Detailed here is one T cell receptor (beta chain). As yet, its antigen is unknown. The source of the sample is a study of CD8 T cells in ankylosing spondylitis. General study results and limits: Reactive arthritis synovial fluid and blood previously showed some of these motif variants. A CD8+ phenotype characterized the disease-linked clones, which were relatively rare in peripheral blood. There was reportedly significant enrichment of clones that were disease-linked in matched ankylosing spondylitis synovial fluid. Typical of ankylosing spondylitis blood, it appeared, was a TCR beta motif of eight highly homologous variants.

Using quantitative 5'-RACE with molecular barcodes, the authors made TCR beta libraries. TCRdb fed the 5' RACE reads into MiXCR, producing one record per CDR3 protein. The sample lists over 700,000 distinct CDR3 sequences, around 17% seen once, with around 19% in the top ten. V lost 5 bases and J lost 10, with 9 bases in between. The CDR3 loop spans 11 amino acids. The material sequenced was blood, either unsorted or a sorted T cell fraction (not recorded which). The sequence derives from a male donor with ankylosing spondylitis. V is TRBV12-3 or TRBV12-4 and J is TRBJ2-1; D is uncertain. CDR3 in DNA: TGTGCCAGCAGTGCAATCAACGAGCAGTTCTTC. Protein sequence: CASSAINEQFF.